What follows describes a single T cell receptor (beta chain). Its specificity is unknown. The sample is drawn from a study of cytomegalovirus exposure and HLA in healthy donors. Background on the study: For the approximately 360 genotyped donors, more than 80% fell within the Caucasian-associated ancestry cluster. Broader study findings: Later, an analysis found that common viral pathogens appeared to be linked with several of the most significant clusters. A list of approximately 160 TCR beta chains associated with cytomegalovirus was given. Sequencing had likely introduced a cluster of highly shared sequence variants as an artifact.

With 60 Vbeta and 13 Jbeta primers, the PCR was carried out. This table comes from immunoSEQ multiplex PCR, and its TCRdb copy is limited to in-frame clones, with some not included. The sample yields about 140,000 clones, 75% seen once. Per the germline V gene, CDR1 is MDHEN and CDR2 is SYDVKM. CDR3 length: 13 amino acids. The V segment lost 5 bases and the J segment 7 bases; nucleotides outside the gene matches: 5. The chain uses TRBV28 and TRBJ1-2; 9 positions agree with TRBD1. The clonotype was recovered from a man aged 18 to 29 in good health and CMV-seropositive. The sample was PBMCs. The CDR3 region has the DNA TGTGCCAGCAGTACCGGGACAGGGTCTGGCTACACCTTC. Encoded protein: CASSTGTGSGYTF.